This T cell receptor beta chain was identified in a study of blood T cell repertoires in COVID-19. Study-wide background: Samples of COVID-19 (acute and convalescent) were obtained from the United States, Italy and Spain.

In the source study's methods: From reference gene primer amplification, estimates of nucleated cell counts were derived. Sequencing was performed with immunoSEQ multiplex PCR; in TCRdb, only in-frame clones are kept and a portion is missing. The V and J calls and clone size were taken over from that table, and D and trimming were inferred from the DNA. This table has 51,000 or so clones, roughly 90% appearing once. There are 13 residues in the CDR3. The ends were cut back, 6 bases at V and 1 base at J, with 9 bases in the middle. The germline gives CDR1 SNHLY, CDR2 FYNNEI. The sequence came from a man of 80 years or more with acute or convalescent COVID-19. The material sequenced was peripheral blood. The chain recombines TRBV2 with TRBJ1-1, with D unclear. The CDR3 coding sequence is TGTGCCAGCAGAGTTGCGCGGAACACTGAAGCTTTCTTT. Its translation: CASRVARNTEAFF. The variable domain in full, with the rest retrieved from reference TRBV2 and TRBJ1-1, is EPEVTQTPSHQVTQMGQEVILRCVPISNHLYFYWYRQILGQKVEFLVSFYNNEISEKSEIFDDQFSVERPDGSNFTLKIRSTKLEDSAMYFCASRVARNTEAFFGQGTRLTVV.